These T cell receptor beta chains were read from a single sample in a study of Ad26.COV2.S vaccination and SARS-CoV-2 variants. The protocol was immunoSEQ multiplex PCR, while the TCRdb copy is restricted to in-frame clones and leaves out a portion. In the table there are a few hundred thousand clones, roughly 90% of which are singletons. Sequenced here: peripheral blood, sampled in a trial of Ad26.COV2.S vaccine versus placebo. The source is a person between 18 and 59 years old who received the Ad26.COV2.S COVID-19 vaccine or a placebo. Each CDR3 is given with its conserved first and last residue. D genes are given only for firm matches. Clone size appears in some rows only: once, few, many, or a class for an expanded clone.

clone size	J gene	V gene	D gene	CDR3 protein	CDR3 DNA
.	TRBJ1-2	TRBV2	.	CASSDEDYGYTF	TGTGCCAGCAGTGATGAAGACTATGGCTACACCTTC
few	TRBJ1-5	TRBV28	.	CASSIRQFSNQPQHF	TGTGCCAGCAGTATAAGACAGTTTAGCAATCAGCCCCAGCATTTT
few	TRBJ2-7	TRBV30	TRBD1	CAWSPRDRIFYEQYF	TGTGCCTGGAGTCCACGGGACAGGATTTTTTACGAGCAGTACTTC
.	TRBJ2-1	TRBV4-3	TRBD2	CASSQRGGREQFF	TGCGCCAGCAGCCAACGGGGGGGCCGTGAGCAGTTCTTC
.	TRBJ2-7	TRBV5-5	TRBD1	CASIPQGSYEQYF	TGTGCCAGCATCCCACAGGGGTCCTACGAGCAGTACTTC
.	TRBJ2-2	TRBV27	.	CASSLYTGTGELFF	TGTGCCAGCAGTCTCTACACGGGGACCGGGGAGCTGTTTTTT
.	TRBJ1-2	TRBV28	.	CASSWGSAIRGYTF	TGTGCCAGCAGTTGGGGGTCCGCAATAAGGGGCTACACCTTC
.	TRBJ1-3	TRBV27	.	CASSSDSGNTIYF	TGTGCCAGCAGTTCGGACAGCGGAAACACCATATATTTT
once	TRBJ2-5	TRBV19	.	CASSILVRETQYF	TGTGCCAGTAGTATCTTGGTTCGGGAGACCCAGTACTTC
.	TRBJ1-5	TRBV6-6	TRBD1	CASSRSGGNNQPQHF	TGTGCCAGCAGTCGATCAGGGGGCAACAATCAGCCCCAGCATTTT
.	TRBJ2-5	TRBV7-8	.	CASSLQETQYF	TGTGCCAGCAGCCTGCAGGAGACCCAGTACTTC
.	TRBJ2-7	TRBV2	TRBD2	CASRGDLGLADSYEQYF	TGTGCCAGCAGGGGGGATCTCGGACTAGCGGACTCCTACGAGCAGTACTTC
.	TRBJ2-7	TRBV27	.	CASSQLAEGAEQYF	TGTGCCAGCAGTCAACTAGCAGAAGGGGCCGAGCAGTACTTC
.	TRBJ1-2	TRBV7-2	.	CASSLGVYGYTF	TGTGCCAGCAGCTTGGGGGTCTATGGCTACACCTTC
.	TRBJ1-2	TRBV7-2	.	CASSRASGRSNYGYTF	TGTGCCAGCAGCCGTGCGAGCGGACGTTCTAACTATGGCTACACCTTC
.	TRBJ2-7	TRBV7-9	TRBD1	CASSLGTGVREQYF	TGTGCCAGCAGCTTAGGGACAGGGGTCAGGGAGCAGTACTTC
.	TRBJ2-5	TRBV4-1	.	CASSQGTPRTTGEVETQYF	TGCGCCAGCAGCCAAGGTACCCCTCGAACTACAGGGGAGGTAGAGACCCAGTACTTC
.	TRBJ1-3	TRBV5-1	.	CASSLGPSSGNTIYF	TGCGCCAGCAGCTTGGGCCCGAGCTCTGGAAACACCATATATTTT
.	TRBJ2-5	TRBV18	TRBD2	CASSPSGTSGETQYF	TGTGCCAGCTCACCCTCCGGGACTAGCGGAGAGACCCAGTACTTC
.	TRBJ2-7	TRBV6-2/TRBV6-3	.	CASSWGISYEQYF	TGTGCCAGCAGTTGGGGCATCTCCTACGAGCAGTACTTC
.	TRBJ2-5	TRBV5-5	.	CASSSAGRRQETQYF	TGTGCCAGCAGCTCGGCGGGACGGAGGCAAGAGACCCAGTACTTC
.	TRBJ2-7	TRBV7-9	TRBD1	CASSVPGQGAHEQYF	TGTGCCAGCAGCGTTCCGGGACAGGGGGCCCACGAGCAGTACTTC
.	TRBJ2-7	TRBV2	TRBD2	CASILGEGEQYF	TGTGCCAGCATCTTAGGGGAGGGCGAGCAGTACTTC
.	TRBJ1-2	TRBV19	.	CASSSSGSYGYTF	TGTGCCAGTAGTTCCTCCGGGAGCTATGGCTACACCTTC
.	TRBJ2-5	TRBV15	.	CATSRDLQVQETQYF	TGTGCCACCAGCAGAGATTTACAGGTCCAAGAGACCCAGTACTTC
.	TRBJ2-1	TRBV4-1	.	CASSQERWNEQFF	TGCGCCAGCAGCCAAGAGCGTTGGAATGAGCAGTTCTTC